The following is a TCR beta chain sequence with its context. Antigen unknown. Other DNA sequences of this sample code for an identical CDR3. This entry belongs to a study of cytomegalovirus exposure and HLA in healthy donors. Looking at the study overall: The same platform as the roughly 670 first-cohort repertoires was used for the 120 validation repertoires, a later analysis reported.

This table comes from immunoSEQ multiplex PCR, and its TCRdb copy is limited to in-frame clones, with some not included. The sample includes 150,000 to 250,000 clones, around 80% seen only once; the top ten take less than 1.5%. Germline values: CDR1 SQVTM, CDR2 ANQGSEA. Deletions cut 6 bases from V and 2 bases from J, with 8 bases between. The CDR3 consists of 12 residues. General observations from the study: Listed as cytomegalovirus-associated were 150 to 200 TCR beta chains. Subsequent analysis of the 110 or so validation repertoires found a tendency for first-cohort TCR clusters to co-occur.

This sequence originates from a woman younger than 45 in good health and CMV-seronegative. Sequencing was performed on PBMCs. This chain connects TRBV29-1 to TRBJ1-3; perhaps TRBD1 as D (5 bases). This CDR3 is CSVGGAGNTIYF. The CDR3 DNA reads as TGCAGCGTCGGAGGGGCTGGAAACACCATATATTTT.